Listed here are 25 T cell receptor beta chains from one sample, sequenced in a study of blood T cell repertoires in COVID-19. Produced via immunoSEQ multiplex PCR; TCRdb's table is partial and in-frame only. The table records some 110,000 clones, over 75% of them present only once. The specimen was peripheral blood. The source is a man aged 50 or older with acute or convalescent COVID-19.

J is TRBJ2-2 and V is TRBV7-9; 7 bases are a match to TRBD2. From germline, CDR1 is SEHNR and CDR2 FQNEAQ (reference sequence). Trimming cost V 4 bases and J 0 bases; bases outside gene matches: 14. CDR3 length: 19 amino acids. Here the CDR3 reads CASSSRREPLLANTGELFF. In nucleotides, the CDR3 is TGTGCCAGCAGCTCGCGGCGGGAGCCTCTTTTGGCGAACACCGGGGAGCTGTTTTTT.

J is TRBJ2-1 and V is TRBV5-1, with D possibly being TRBD1 (6 bases). Trimming cost V 4 bases and J 10 bases, with 12 bases left between them. From germline, CDR1 is SGHRS and CDR2 YFSETQ. CDR3 length: 12 residues. This chain's CDR3 is CASSLQGDEQFF. In nucleotides, the CDR3 is TGCGCCAGCAGCCTACAGGGAGACGAGCAGTTCTTC.

The V gene is TRBV19, the J gene TRBJ2-2, with TRBD2 as a possible D gene (6 bases). Germline V gives CDR1 LNHDA, CDR2 SQIVND (reference sequence). The CDR3 loop spans 14 amino acids. V lost 10 bases and J lost 6, with 18 bases in between. CDR3 bases: TGTGCCATCCGAACCGGGGGTATCGCCGGGGAGCTGTTTTTT. Amino acid sequence: CAIRTGGIAGELFF.

The chain has TRBV5-1 and TRBJ1-2, with a weak D call TRBD1 (6 bases). The CDR3 length is 16 residues. Trimming left V 2 bases short and J 1 base short, with 15 bases between. CDR1 is SGHRS and CDR2 is YFSETQ in the germline V gene. CDR3 protein: CASSLSSTGHNYGYTF. For the CDR3, the DNA is TGCGCCAGCAGCTTAAGTTCGACAGGCCATAACTATGGCTACACCTTC.

The gene calls are TRBV7-8 and TRBJ2-3; the match to TRBD2 covers 7 bases. The CDR3 runs 15 residues. The V segment lost 3 bases and the J segment 1 base; nucleotides outside the gene matches: 4. CDR1 SGHVS and CDR2 FQNEAQ come from the germline V gene. CDR3 coding DNA: TGTGCCAGCAGCTTCGGAAGCGGGGGCACAGATACGCAGTATTTT. This gives the protein CASSFGSGGTDTQYF.

The table lists this clone with a count of one. The chain combines TRBV7-9 with TRBJ1-1; D gene uncertain. CDR3 length: 16 amino acids. Germline V CDR1 and CDR2: SEHNR, FQNEAQ (reference sequence). The ends were cut back, 5 bases at V and 1 base at J, with 17 bases in the middle. For the CDR3, the DNA is TGTGCCAGCAGCACACGGCCGGCGGGCCGGAACACTGAAGCTTTCTTT. This encodes CASSTRPAGRNTEAFF.

V gene TRBV5-1 combines with J gene TRBJ1-4, with 8 bases matching TRBD1. This CDR3 is 14 amino acids long. The V segment lost 2 bases and the J segment 8 bases; nucleotides outside the gene matches: 5. Germline V CDR1 and CDR2: SGHRS, YFSETQ. The CDR3 loop is CASSFGQGSEKLFF. The DNA for the CDR3 is TGCGCCAGCAGCTTCGGACAGGGTTCGGAAAAACTGTTTTTT.

V and J are TRBV5-8 and TRBJ2-7, with TRBD2 matching over 14 bases. The V and J ends lost 4 bases and 3 bases, in that order; junction bases with no gene match: 15. Germline V gene sequence: CDR1 SGHTS, CDR2 YDEGEE. CDR3 size: 19 residues. The DNA for the CDR3 is TGTGCCAGCAGCAAAGTAACAAGGACTAGCGGGAGGCCCTTCTACGAGCAGTACTTC. Translation gives CASSKVTRTSGRPFYEQYF.

CDR3 amino acids: CASSLRGGPAQHF. The DNA of the CDR3 is TGTGCCAGCAGTTTAAGGGGGGGGCCGGCCCAGCATTTT. The chain has TRBV12-3 or TRBV12-4 and TRBJ1-5; D is perhaps TRBD1 (6 bases). This CDR3 contains 13 residues. Trimming removed 2 bases at V and 11 bases at J, with 13 bases between.

This clone was detected a few times. The CDR3 reads CASSRTGYEQYF. The CDR3 nucleotides are TGCGCCAGCAGCAGGACAGGGTACGAGCAGTACTTC. This rearrangement joins TRBV5-1 to TRBJ2-7, with TRBD1 identical over 8 bases. The CDR3 has 12 residues. The V and J ends lost 4 bases and 4 bases, in that order; junction bases with no gene match: 1. The germline CDR1 and CDR2 sequences are SGHRS and YFSETQ.

V and J are TRBV7-9 and TRBJ2-5, with a possible D match to TRBD2 (6 bases). CDR1 SEHNR and CDR2 FQNEAQ come from the germline V gene (reference sequence). V was clipped by 0 bases and J by 4 bases, with 6 bases between them. This CDR3 has 13 amino acids. This chain's CDR3 is CASSLAGGETQYF. CDR3 coding DNA: TGTGCCAGCAGCTTAGCGGGGGGAGAGACCCAGTACTTC.

V is TRBV18 and J is TRBJ2-1, with TRBD1 matching over 11 bases. This CDR3 has 16 residues. The V gene end was trimmed by 1 base and the J gene end by 6 bases; junction bases not matched to a gene: 5. Germline CDR1 KGHSH, CDR2 LQKENI. CDR3 DNA: TGTGCCAGCTCACCACAGTTCGGGACAGGGGGCAATGAGCAGTTCTTC. Its protein product is CASSPQFGTGGNEQFF.

Details on this clone: At the DNA level, this CDR3 is encoded by other sequences in the same sample as well. J is TRBJ2-7 and V is TRBV7-8; D not resolved. The ends were cut back, 3 bases at V and 1 base at J, with 7 bases in the middle. The germline V gene encodes CDR1 SGHVS and CDR2 FQNEAQ. The length of the CDR3 is 13 residues. CDR3 amino acids: CASSFGGSYEQYF. The DNA for the CDR3 is TGTGCCAGCAGCTTTGGCGGTTCCTACGAGCAGTACTTC.

This clone was observed a single time. The chain uses TRBV30 and TRBJ1-5, with D possibly being TRBD1 (5 bases). Germline loops: CDR1 GTSNPN, CDR2 SVGIG (reference sequence). V was trimmed by 0 bases and J by 5 bases, leaving 11 bases between them. The CDR3 is 14 residues long. In DNA, the CDR3 is TGTGCCTGGAGTGTAACCGGGGGAGATCAGCCCCAGCATTTT. It is translated as CAWSVTGGDQPQHF.

This sequence joins TRBV5-1 and TRBJ2-5; D uncertain. From germline, CDR1 is SGHRS and CDR2 YFSETQ. The CDR3 has 11 residues. Between the trimmed V and J ends, which lost 4 bases and 1 base, there was a span of 2 bases. Here the CDR3 DNA reads TGCGCCAGCAGCCTCCAAGAGACCCAGTACTTC. Its translation is CASSLQETQYF.

The chain recombines TRBV24-1 with TRBJ1-5; D remains ambiguous. Trimming pared 7 bases from V and 7 bases from J, leaving 13 bases between. The CDR3 is 13 residues long. The germline V gene encodes CDR1 KGHDR and CDR2 SFDVKD. In nucleotides, the CDR3 is TGTGCCACCAGCGCAGACGGGTTCCAGCCCCAGCATTTT. Protein product: CATSADGFQPQHF.

The chain employs TRBV29-1 and TRBJ2-1; TRBD1 agrees at 8 bases. The CDR3 has 15 residues. V was clipped by 8 bases and J by 2 bases; unmatched bases: 11. Germline CDR1 is SQVTM and CDR2 is ANQGSEA. CDR3 loop: CSSLSTGGTYNEQFF. CDR3 in DNA: TGCAGCTCCCTCTCTACAGGGGGGACCTACAATGAGCAGTTCTTC.

This clone showed up just a few times. The chain has TRBV12-3 or TRBV12-4 and TRBJ1-4; D perhaps matches TRBD1 (5 bases). This CDR3 has 13 residues. The ends were cut back, 8 bases at V and 5 bases at J, with 12 bases in the middle. The CDR3 region has the DNA TGTGCCAGCGGCGGACAAGTAAATGAAAAACTGTTTTTT. Translation gives CASGGQVNEKLFF.

This chain joins TRBV6-5 and TRBJ2-7; 12 bases are a match to TRBD2. V trimming: 8 bases; J trimming: 3 bases; junction bases outside the gene matches: 2. This CDR3 region has 13 residues. Germline V lookup: CDR1 MNHEY, CDR2 SVGAGI. The CDR3 DNA follows: TGTGCCAGCCAGGGACTAGCGGGCTACGAGCAGTACTTC. It translates to CASQGLAGYEQYF.

The rearrangement links TRBV19 to TRBJ1-6; D is unclear. The CDR3 sequence is 16 residues long. Germline assignment: CDR1 LNHDA and CDR2 SQIVND (reference sequence). Trimming took 5 bases from V and 2 from J, leaving 13 bases between them. The CDR3, as DNA: TGTGCCAGTAGTCTCCAAAGGGAGGCCTATAATTCACCCCTCCACTTT. This sequence encodes CASSLQREAYNSPLHF.

The chain is built from TRBV7-2 and TRBJ2-1; 15 bases fit TRBD2. V shed 4 bases, J shed 4 bases, and the junction held 5 bases outside the gene matches. Germline CDR1 is SGHTA and CDR2 is FQGNSA. This CDR3 spans 17 amino acids. The CDR3 DNA sequence: TGTGCCAGCAGCTGGGGACTAGCGGGAGGTGGTTACAATGAGCAGTTCTTC. Its protein product is CASSWGLAGGGYNEQFF.

The CDR3 bases are TGTGCCAGCAGCTTGGGGCGCAGCCTCAATCAGCCCCAGCATTTT. Protein sequence: CASSLGRSLNQPQHF. This chain links TRBV7-8 with TRBJ1-5; possibly TRBD1 for D (5 bases). The length of the CDR3 is 15 residues. Germline CDR1 reads SGHVS; CDR2 reads FQNEAQ. Deletions cut 3 bases from V and 3 bases from J, with 12 bases between.

The CDR3 protein is CASSYSGSHEQYF. The CDR3 nucleotides read TGTGCCAGCAGTTACAGCGGGAGCCACGAGCAGTACTTC. This chain joins TRBV6-2 or TRBV6-3 and TRBJ2-7; 8 bases are a match to TRBD2. The CDR3 covers 13 residues. The V segment lost 2 bases and the J segment 5 bases; nucleotides outside the gene matches: 2. CDR1 is MNHEY and CDR2 is SVGEGT in the germline V gene.

The chain joins TRBV18 to TRBJ2-7; possibly TRBD1 for D (5 bases). V was pared by 4 bases and J by 5 bases, with 18 bases between. CDR1 is KGHSH and CDR2 is LQKENI in the germline V gene. CDR3 length equals 15 residues. CDR3 DNA sequence: TGTGCCAGCTCACAAGGAAGGGGAAGGTCGGACGAGCAGTACTTC. Translating gives CASSQGRGRSDEQYF.

The CDR3 reads CASSLTGGETQYF. The CDR3 nucleotides are TGCGCCAGCAGCCTCACAGGGGGCGAGACCCAGTACTTC. The chain couples TRBV5-1 to TRBJ2-5; TRBD1 agrees at 9 bases. Trimming cost V 4 bases and J 5 bases; bases outside gene matches: 3. The CDR3 is 13 residues long. CDR1 and CDR2 (germline): SGHRS, YFSETQ. Drawing the rest from reference TRBV5-1 and TRBJ2-5, the complete variable domain is KAGVTQTPRYLIKTRGQQVTLSCSPISGHRSVSWYQQTPGQGLQFLFEYFSETQRNKGNFPGRFSGRQFSNSRSEMNVSTLELGDSALYLCASSLTGGETQYFGPGTRLLVL.